Described below is a single TCR beta chain sequence and its context. Its antigen is undetermined. This specimen belongs to a study of T cell responses to AZD1222 COVID-19 vaccine. Study context: Pooling was applied to second doses at about 4 or about 12 weeks. General study points: Among AZD1222 vaccinees, only five or six were seropositive at baseline. Mapped onto spike, vaccine-associated CD4 TCRs spanned it and were dominant at 160-218 and 743-854.

Profiled with immunoSEQ multiplex PCR; TCRdb holds only in-frame clones, not every one. The table includes around 100,000 clones, roughly 80% detected once. V lost 4 bases and J 0 bases, leaving 12 bases between the germline ends. CDR1 and CDR2 from the germline V gene are KGHSH and LQKENI. There are 15 residues in the CDR3. The specimen comprised peripheral blood, sampled on day 0 of AZD1222 vaccination. The clonotype was recovered from an adult in good health. This chain joins TRBV18 and TRBJ2-5, with unresolved D. CDR3 sequence reads: CASSLFSWNQETQYF. The DNA of the CDR3 is TGTGCCAGCTCACTATTCTCATGGAACCAAGAGACCCAGTACTTC.